The present TCR beta chain was sequenced within a study of T cell responses to AZD1222 COVID-19 vaccine. Study findings and constraints: Clonal diversity may have been underestimated in mostly white British donors. At baseline, just a handful of AZD1222 recipients tested seropositive.

Libraries were prepared by immunoSEQ multiplex PCR; TCRdb keeps only in-frame clonotypes and omits some of them. The repertoire has under 130,000 clones, roughly nine tenths of them found once; the top ten carry roughly 44%. This clone was seen a single time. Its antigen is unidentified. The trim removed 0 bases at V and 5 bases at J, leaving 6 bases unmatched. The germline gives CDR1 SEHNR, CDR2 FQNEAQ (reference sequence). This CDR3 has 15 amino acids. The specimen was peripheral blood, collected on day 0 of AZD1222 vaccination. The V call is TRBV7-9, the J call TRBJ1-2; 7 bases agree with TRBD1. The clonotype originates from an adult in good health. DNA of the CDR3: TGTGCCAGCAGCTTAGCGGTAGGGACAGATTATGGCTACACCTTC. It specifies CASSLAVGTDYGYTF.